Below are 8 T cell receptor beta chains sequenced from a single sample in a study of radiation and T cells in renal cell carcinoma. TCRdb keeps only in-frame clones here, not all; method: immunoSEQ multiplex PCR. The sample carries roughly 78,000 clones, more than 75% recorded once. Regarding time point: blood 2 weeks post-SBRT. Described treatment: 15 Gy SBRT to primary tumor, nephrectomy 4 weeks later. The sample in question was blood, obtained from a patient whose treatment included radiotherapy and nephrectomy. The source of these receptors is a man in his 60s with renal cell carcinoma.

This clone has only a few counts. The chain has TRBV6-6 and TRBJ2-7, with TRBD2 identical over 10 bases. CDR3 length: 14 residues. CDR1 and CDR2 from the germline V gene are MNHNY and SVGAGI (reference sequence). V gave up 6 bases and J gave up 6 bases; unmatched junction bases: 8. The DNA for the CDR3 is TGTGCCAGCAGCCGTACTGGGACTAGCGCCGAGCAGTACTTC. This gives the protein CASSRTGTSAEQYF.

Remarks on this clone: The junction departs from germline at one end; a sequencing error may be responsible. The chain has TRBV5-4 and TRBJ2-2; 11 nucleotides agree with TRBD2. Per the germline V gene, CDR1 is SGHNT and CDR2 is YYREEE (reference sequence). The length of the CDR3 is 16 residues. CDR3 nucleotide sequence: TGCGCCAGCAGCCAAGAAGGACTAGCGGGTCCCGGGGAGCTGTTTTTT. Encoded protein: CASSQEGLAGPGELFF.

The V gene is TRBV7-6, the J gene TRBJ2-6; D is possibly TRBD2 (5 bases). There are 17 residues in the CDR3. Trimming pared 5 bases from V and 0 bases from J, leaving 14 bases between. Germline V gives CDR1 SGHVS, CDR2 FNYEAQ. The CDR3: CASSHWSGISGANVLTF. In DNA form, the CDR3 reads TGTGCCAGCAGCCACTGGTCGGGAATCTCTGGGGCCAACGTCCTGACTTTC.

This chain uses TRBV6-5 with TRBJ1-2, with a possible D match to TRBD1 (5 bases). CDR3 length equals 14 residues. The germline V gene has CDR1 MNHEY and CDR2 SVGAGI. Trimming left V 6 bases short and J 5 bases short, with 16 bases between. The CDR3 region is CASSQAGGLYGYTF. For the CDR3, the DNA is TGTGCCAGCAGCCAGGCTGGGGGGTTGTATGGCTACACCTTC.

V gene TRBV9 combines with J gene TRBJ1-1; D remains ambiguous. CDR3 length equals 14 residues. Germline V CDR1 and CDR2: SGDLS, YYNGEE. V lost 6 bases to trimming and J lost 1 base, with 13 bases between them. The DNA of the CDR3 is TGTGCCAGCACCCCGTGGGTCGCGAACACTGAAGCTTTCTTT. Amino acids: CASTPWVANTEAFF.

This clone was recorded a few times. The chain uses TRBV7-2 and TRBJ2-3, with D perhaps TRBD2 (6 bases). CDR1 SGHTA and CDR2 FQGNSA come from the germline V gene. CDR3 length: 13 residues. CDR3: CAIGGVGTDTQYF. The CDR3 bases are TGTGCGATCGGGGGAGTGGGCACAGATACGCAGTATTTT.

In DNA form, the CDR3 reads TGCGCCAGCAGCCCTCTTGCCCAAACCTACGAGCAGTACTTC. This sequence encodes CASSPLAQTYEQYF. The rearrangement joins TRBV5-1 to TRBJ2-7; no clear D. CDR3 size: 14 residues. CDR1 is SGHRS and CDR2 is YFSETQ in the germline V gene. The germline V and J ends were trimmed by 4 bases and 2 bases, with 13 bases remaining between them. Complete variable domain (other parts from reference TRBV5-1 and TRBJ2-7): KAGVTQTPRYLIKTRGQQVTLSCSPISGHRSVSWYQQTPGQGLQFLFEYFSETQRNKGNFPGRFSGRQFSNSRSEMNVSTLELGDSALYLCASSPLAQTYEQYFGPGTRLTVT.

The chain is built from TRBV9 and TRBJ2-5; D gene ambiguous. There are 15 residues in the CDR3. Germline-derived CDR1 and CDR2 are SGDLS and YYNGEE. V was trimmed by 3 bases and J by 0 bases, leaving 12 bases between them. CDR3 DNA: TGTGCCAGCAGCGCACAAAGTTGGTACCAAGAGACCCAGTACTTC. Its translation: CASSAQSWYQETQYF.